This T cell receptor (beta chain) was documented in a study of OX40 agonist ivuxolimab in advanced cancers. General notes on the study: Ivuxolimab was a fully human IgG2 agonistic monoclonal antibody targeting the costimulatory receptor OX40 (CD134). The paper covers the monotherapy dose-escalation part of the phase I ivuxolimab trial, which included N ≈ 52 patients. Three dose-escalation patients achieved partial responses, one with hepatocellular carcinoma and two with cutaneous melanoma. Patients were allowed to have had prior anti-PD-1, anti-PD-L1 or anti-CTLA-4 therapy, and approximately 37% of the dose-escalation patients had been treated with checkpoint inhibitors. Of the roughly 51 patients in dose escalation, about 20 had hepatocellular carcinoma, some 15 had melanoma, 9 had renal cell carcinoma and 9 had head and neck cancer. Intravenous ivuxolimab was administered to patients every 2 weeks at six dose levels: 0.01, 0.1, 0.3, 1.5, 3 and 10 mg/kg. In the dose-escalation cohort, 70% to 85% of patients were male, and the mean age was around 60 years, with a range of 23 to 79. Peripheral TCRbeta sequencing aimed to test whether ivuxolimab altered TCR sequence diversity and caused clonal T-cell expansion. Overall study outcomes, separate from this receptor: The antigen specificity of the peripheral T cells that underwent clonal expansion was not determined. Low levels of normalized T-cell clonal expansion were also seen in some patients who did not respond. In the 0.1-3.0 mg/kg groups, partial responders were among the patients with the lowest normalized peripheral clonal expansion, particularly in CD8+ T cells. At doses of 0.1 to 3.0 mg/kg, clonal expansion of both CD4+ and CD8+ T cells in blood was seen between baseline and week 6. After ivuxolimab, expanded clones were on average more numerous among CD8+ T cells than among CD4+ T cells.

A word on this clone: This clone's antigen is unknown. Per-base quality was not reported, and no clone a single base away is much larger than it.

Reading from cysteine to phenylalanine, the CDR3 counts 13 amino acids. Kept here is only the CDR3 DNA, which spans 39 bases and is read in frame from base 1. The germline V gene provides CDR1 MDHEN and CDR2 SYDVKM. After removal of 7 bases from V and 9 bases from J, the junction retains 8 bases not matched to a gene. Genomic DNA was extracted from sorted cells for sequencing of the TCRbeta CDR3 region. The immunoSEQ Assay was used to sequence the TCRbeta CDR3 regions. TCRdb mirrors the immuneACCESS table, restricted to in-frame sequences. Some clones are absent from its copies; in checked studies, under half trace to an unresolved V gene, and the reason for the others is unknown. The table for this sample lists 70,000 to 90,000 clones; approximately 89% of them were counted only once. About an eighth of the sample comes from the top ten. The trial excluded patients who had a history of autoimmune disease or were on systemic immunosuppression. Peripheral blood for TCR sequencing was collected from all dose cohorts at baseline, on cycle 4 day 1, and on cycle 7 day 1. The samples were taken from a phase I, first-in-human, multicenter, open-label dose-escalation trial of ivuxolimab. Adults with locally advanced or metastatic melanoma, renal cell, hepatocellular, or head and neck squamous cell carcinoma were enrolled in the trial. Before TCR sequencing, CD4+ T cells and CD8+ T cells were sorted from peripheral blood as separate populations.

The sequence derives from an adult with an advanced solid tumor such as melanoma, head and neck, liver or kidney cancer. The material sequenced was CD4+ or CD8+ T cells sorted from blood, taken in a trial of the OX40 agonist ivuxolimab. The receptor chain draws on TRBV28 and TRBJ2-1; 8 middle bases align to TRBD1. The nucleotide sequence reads TGTGCCAGCACACAGGGGGGCCGCAGTGAGCAGTTCTTC. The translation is CASTQGGRSEQFF.